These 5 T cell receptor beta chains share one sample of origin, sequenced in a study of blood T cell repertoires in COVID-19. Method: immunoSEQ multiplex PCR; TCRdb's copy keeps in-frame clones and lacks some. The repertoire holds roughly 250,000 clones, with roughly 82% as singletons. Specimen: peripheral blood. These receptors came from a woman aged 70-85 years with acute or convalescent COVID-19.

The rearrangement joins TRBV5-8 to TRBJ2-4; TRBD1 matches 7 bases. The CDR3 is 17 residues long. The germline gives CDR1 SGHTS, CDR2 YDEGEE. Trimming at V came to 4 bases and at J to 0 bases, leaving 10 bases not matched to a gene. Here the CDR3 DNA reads TGTGCCAGCAGCCAGGTGCAGGGGGAACTAGCCAAAAACATTCAGTACTTC. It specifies CASSQVQGELAKNIQYF.

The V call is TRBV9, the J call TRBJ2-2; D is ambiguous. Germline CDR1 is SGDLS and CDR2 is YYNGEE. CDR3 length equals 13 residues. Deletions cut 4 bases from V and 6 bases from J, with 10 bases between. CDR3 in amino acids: CASSRAVPGELFF. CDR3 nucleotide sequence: TGTGCCAGCAGCCGCGCGGTACCCGGGGAGCTGTTTTTT.

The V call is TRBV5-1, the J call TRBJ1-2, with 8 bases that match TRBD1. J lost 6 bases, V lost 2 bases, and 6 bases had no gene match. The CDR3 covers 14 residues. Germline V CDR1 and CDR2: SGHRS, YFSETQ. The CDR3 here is CASSLRDRSDGYTF. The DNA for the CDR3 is TGCGCCAGCAGCTTAAGGGACAGGAGCGATGGCTACACCTTC.

The DNA for the CDR3 is TGTGCCAGCAGCTTAGGGGGGGTGACTAATGAAAAACTGTTTTTT. Translation gives CASSLGGVTNEKLFF. The V gene is TRBV7-2, the J gene TRBJ1-4, with TRBD1 as a possible D gene (5 bases). The V gene's germline CDR1 is SGHTA and CDR2 FQGNSA. Between the trimmed V and J ends, which lost 1 base and 2 bases, there was a span of 8 bases. The CDR3 runs to 15 residues.

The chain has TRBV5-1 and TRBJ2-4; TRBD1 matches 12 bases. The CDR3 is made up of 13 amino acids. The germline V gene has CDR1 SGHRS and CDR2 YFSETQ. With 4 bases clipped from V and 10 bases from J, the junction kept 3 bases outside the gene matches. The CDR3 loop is CASSQGQGAIQYF. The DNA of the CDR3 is TGCGCCAGCAGCCAGGGACAGGGGGCAATTCAGTACTTC.